This TCR beta chain was recovered during a study of cytomegalovirus exposure and HLA in healthy donors. PCR used 60 Vbeta primers and 13 Jbeta primers. Assay used: immunoSEQ multiplex PCR; TCRdb lists only in-frame clones, some missing. The data contain about 150,000 clones, 75% to 85% of them seen just once; the ten biggest clones take up about 1.7%. Sequenced: PBMCs. The sequence derives from a female donor in good health and CMV-seropositive.

The CDR3 coding sequence is TGTGCCAGCTCAGAGGGGACAGGAGGAAACACCATATATTTT. Residues: CASSEGTGGNTIYF. V usage is TRBV18 and J usage is TRBJ1-3, with 8 bases lining up with TRBD1. The CDR3 covers 14 residues. Per germline, CDR1 KGHSH and CDR2 LQKENI. The J segment lost 4 bases and the V segment lost 5 bases, leaving 4 bases of the junction unmatched.